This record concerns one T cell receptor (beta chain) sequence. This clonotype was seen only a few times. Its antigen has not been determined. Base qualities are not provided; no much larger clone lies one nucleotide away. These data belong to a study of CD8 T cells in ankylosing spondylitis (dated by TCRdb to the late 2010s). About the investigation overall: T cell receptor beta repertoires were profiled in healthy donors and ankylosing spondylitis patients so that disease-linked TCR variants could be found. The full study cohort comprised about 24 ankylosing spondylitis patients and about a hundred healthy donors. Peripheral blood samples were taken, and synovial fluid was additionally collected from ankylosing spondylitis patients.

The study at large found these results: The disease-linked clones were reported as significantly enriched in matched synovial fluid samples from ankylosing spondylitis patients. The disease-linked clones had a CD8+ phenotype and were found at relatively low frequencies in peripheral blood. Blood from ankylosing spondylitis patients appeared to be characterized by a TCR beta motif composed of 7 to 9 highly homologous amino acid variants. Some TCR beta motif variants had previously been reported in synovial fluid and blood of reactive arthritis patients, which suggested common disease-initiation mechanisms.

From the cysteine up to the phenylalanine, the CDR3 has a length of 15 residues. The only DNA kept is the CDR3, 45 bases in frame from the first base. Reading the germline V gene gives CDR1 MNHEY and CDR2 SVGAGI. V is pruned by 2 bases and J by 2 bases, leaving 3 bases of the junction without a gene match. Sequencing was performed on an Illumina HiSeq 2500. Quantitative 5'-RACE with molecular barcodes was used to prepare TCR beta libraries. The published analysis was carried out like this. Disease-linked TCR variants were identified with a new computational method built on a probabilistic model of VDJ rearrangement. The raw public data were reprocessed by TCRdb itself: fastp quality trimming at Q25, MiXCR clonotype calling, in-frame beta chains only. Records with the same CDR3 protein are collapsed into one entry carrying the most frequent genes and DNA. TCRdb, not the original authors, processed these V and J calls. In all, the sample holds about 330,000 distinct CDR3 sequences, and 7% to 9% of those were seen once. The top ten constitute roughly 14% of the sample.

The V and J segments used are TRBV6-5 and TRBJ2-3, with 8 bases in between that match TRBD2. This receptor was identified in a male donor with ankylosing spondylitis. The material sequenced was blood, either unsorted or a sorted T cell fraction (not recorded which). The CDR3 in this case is CASSYAAGVTDTQYF. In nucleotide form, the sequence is TGTGCCAGCAGTTACGCAGCGGGAGTCACAGATACGCAGTATTTT.